The 29 T cell receptor beta chains below all came from one sample that was sequenced in a study of shared clonotypes between healthy human individuals. Sequencing was performed with immunoSEQ multiplex PCR; in TCRdb, only in-frame clones are kept and a portion is missing. Among almost 700,000 clones listed, under 95% were seen once. Terminally differentiated effector memory CD45RA+ cells were excluded by CCR7 positive selection of CD45RO-negative cells. Sequenced: naive CD8+ T cells sorted from blood. Receptor source: a young man in good health.

The genes are TRBV5-5 and TRBJ1-4; TRBD1 is a possible D gene (5 bases). Germline CDR1 reads SGHKS; CDR2 reads YYEKEE (reference sequence). V lost 0 bases to trimming and J lost 6 bases, with 9 bases between them. The CDR3 runs 14 residues. The CDR3 sequence: CASSLDRRHEKLFF. The CDR3 nucleotides read TGTGCCAGCAGCTTGGACAGGCGACATGAAAAACTGTTTTTT.

The chain couples TRBV28 to TRBJ2-5, with a tentative D call TRBD2 (6 bases). The germline V gene has CDR1 MDHEN and CDR2 SYDVKM. Trimming took 5 bases from V and 2 from J, leaving 21 bases between them. The CDR3 covers 17 residues. The CDR3 sequence: CASSTPLARVGQETQYF. The CDR3 DNA follows: TGTGCCAGCAGTACCCCACTAGCAAGAGTGGGGCAAGAGACCCAGTACTTC.

This chain connects TRBV7-9 to TRBJ2-1, with 9 bases identical to TRBD1. CDR1 is SEHNR and CDR2 is FQNEAQ in the germline V gene (reference sequence). The V gene end was trimmed by 1 base and the J gene end by 2 bases; junction bases not matched to a gene: 12. The CDR3 covers 19 residues. CDR3 loop: CASSLGRNMDRGAYNEQFF. The CDR3 bases are TGTGCCAGCAGCTTAGGAAGAAATATGGACAGGGGAGCCTACAATGAGCAGTTCTTC.

The CDR3, as DNA: TGCAGCGTAGAGCCACAGACGTACCAAGAGACCCAGTACTTC. Its protein is CSVEPQTYQETQYF. The chain combines TRBV29-1 with TRBJ2-5; D gene unclear. This CDR3 region has 14 residues. Trimming stripped 6 bases from V and 0 bases from J, with 14 bases between. Germline values: CDR1 SQVTM, CDR2 ANQGSEA.

This sequence joins TRBV5-6 and TRBJ2-7, with 9 bases matching TRBD2. This CDR3 spans 14 amino acids. CDR1 is SGHDT and CDR2 is YYEEEE in the germline V gene. The V gene end was trimmed by 7 bases and the J gene end by 5 bases; junction bases not matched to a gene: 10. The CDR3 sequence is CASRPGAGGHEQYF. In nucleotides, the CDR3 is TGTGCCAGCCGCCCGGGAGCGGGAGGCCACGAGCAGTACTTC.

Here the CDR3 reads CASSLGGTGNQPQHF. CDR3 coding DNA: TGTGCCAGCAGTTTAGGGGGGACAGGCAATCAGCCCCAGCATTTT. The chain links TRBV27 to TRBJ1-5; 7 bases fit TRBD1. The CDR3 sequence is 15 residues long. Germline V gives CDR1 MNHEY, CDR2 SMNVEV (reference sequence). V shed 2 bases and J 2 bases; nucleotides not matched to a gene: 3.

The V call is TRBV7-9, the J call TRBJ1-1; no reliable D call. Looked up from germline, CDR1 is SEHNR and CDR2 is FQNEAQ (reference sequence). The germline V and J ends were trimmed by 6 bases and 7 bases, with 6 bases remaining between them. The CDR3 contains 10 residues. Here the CDR3 reads CASRLNEAFF. CDR3 DNA: TGTGCCAGCAGACTCAATGAAGCTTTCTTT.

The V call is TRBV9, the J call TRBJ2-1, with D possibly matching TRBD2 (6 bases). The CDR3 is 14 residues long. Germline loops: CDR1 SGDLS, CDR2 YYNGEE. The V end lost 0 bases, the J end lost 6 bases, and 10 bases lay between the germline ends. CDR3 sequence (DNA): TGTGCCAGCAGCGTAGGGGATAGCGGCAATGAGCAGTTCTTC. This gives the protein CASSVGDSGNEQFF.

In DNA form, the CDR3 reads TGTGCCAGCAGCGTAGGGGGAGGCCCCTACAATGAGCAGTTCTTC. It specifies CASSVGGGPYNEQFF. This chain joins TRBV5-8 and TRBJ2-1; D may be TRBD1 or TRBD2 (6 bases each). Germline CDR1 and CDR2: SGHTS and YDEGEE. The CDR3 loop spans 15 amino acids. Between the trimmed V and J ends, which lost 4 bases and 2 bases, there was a span of 13 bases.

The chain carries TRBV2 and TRBJ2-3; 9 bases fit TRBD2. Germline V lookup: CDR1 SNHLY, CDR2 FYNNEI. Losses at the gene ends were 10 bases for V and 3 bases for J; bases not matched to a gene: 5. The CDR3 spans 13 residues. In DNA, the CDR3 is TGTGCCACCCCTAGCGGGAAGACAGATACGCAGTATTTT. It specifies CATPSGKTDTQYF.

V is TRBV9 and J is TRBJ1-2; 7 bases agree with TRBD1. Per the germline V gene, CDR1 is SGDLS and CDR2 is YYNGEE. The ends lost 0 bases at V and 0 bases at J; junction bases unmatched: 2. CDR3 length: 15 residues. The CDR3 spells CASSVAGTANYGYTF. The CDR3, as DNA: TGTGCCAGCAGCGTAGCTGGGACAGCTAACTATGGCTACACCTTC.

V is TRBV28 and J is TRBJ2-2, with 8 bases matching TRBD2. After removal of 6 bases from V and 8 bases from J, the junction contained 14 bases not matched to a gene. The CDR3 totals 16 residues. Germline CDR1 reads MDHEN; CDR2 reads SYDVKM. CDR3 region: CASSSPGTSLWGELFF. As DNA, the CDR3 is TGTGCCAGCAGCTCCCCCGGGACTAGTCTATGGGGGGAGCTGTTTTTT. Drawing the rest from reference TRBV28 and TRBJ2-2, the complete variable domain is DVKVTQSSRYLVKRTGEKVFLECVQDMDHENMFWYRQDPGLGLRLIYFSYDVKMKEKGDIPEGYSVSREKKERFSLILESASTNQTSMYLCASSSPGTSLWGELFFGEGSRLTVL.

The chain uses TRBV25-1 and TRBJ2-7; 8 nucleotides match TRBD1. V shed 4 bases, J shed 5 bases, and the junction held 7 bases outside the gene matches. Germline V lookup: CDR1 MGHDK, CDR2 SYGVNS. This CDR3 contains 14 residues. This CDR3 is CASSGGRGRNEQYF. The CDR3, as DNA: TGTGCCAGCAGTGGGGGCAGGGGGCGGAACGAGCAGTACTTC.

The V call is TRBV7-2, the J call TRBJ2-1, with D tentatively TRBD1 (6 bases). Trimming took off 3 bases at V and 5 bases at J, with 23 bases between the two ends. The CDR3 runs 18 residues. Germline V gives CDR1 SGHTA, CDR2 FQGNSA. The CDR3 DNA reads as TGTGCCAGCAGCTTGAGGGGTCCGGGACAACCACACCACAATGAGCAGTTCTTC. Its translation: CASSLRGPGQPHHNEQFF. Full variable domain (remainder filled in from reference TRBV7-2 and TRBJ2-1): GAGVSQSPSNKVTEKGKDVELRCDPISGHTALYWYRQSLGQGLEFLIYFQGNSAPDKSGLPSDRFSAERTGGSVSTLTIQRTQQEDSAVYLCASSLRGPGQPHHNEQFFGPGTRLTVL.

This clone was recorded only once. This chain joins TRBV7-9 and TRBJ1-1, with a tentative D call TRBD1 (6 bases). The CDR3 length is 16 residues. Trimming removed 5 bases at V and 0 bases at J, with 16 bases between. CDR1 is SEHNR and CDR2 is FQNEAQ in the germline V gene (reference sequence). In nucleotides, the CDR3 is TGTGCCAGCAGCAAACTGGACAGTTCCATGAACACTGAAGCTTTCTTT. Translated, it gives CASSKLDSSMNTEAFF.

The chain combines TRBV7-9 with TRBJ1-1, with 7 bases aligning to TRBD1. After removal of 4 bases from V and 6 bases from J, the junction contained 8 bases not matched to a gene. The CDR3 has 14 amino acids. From germline, CDR1 is SEHNR and CDR2 FQNEAQ (reference sequence). The CDR3: CASSSNTGVAEAFF. In nucleotides, the CDR3 is TGTGCCAGCAGCTCAAACACAGGGGTGGCTGAAGCTTTCTTT.

CDR3 loop: CASKPTRAIQETQYF. CDR3 DNA: TGTGCCAGTAAACCTACACGAGCGATCCAAGAGACCCAGTACTTC. The chain combines TRBV19 with TRBJ2-5; D ambiguous. Germline CDR1 LNHDA, CDR2 SQIVND (reference sequence). V was shortened by 7 bases and J by 1 base, with 16 bases between the two germline ends. The CDR3 is made up of 15 amino acids. The complete variable domain, with remaining parts taken from reference TRBV19 and TRBJ2-5, reads DGGITQSPKYLFRKEGQNVTLSCEQNLNHDAMYWYRQDPGQGLRLIYYSQIVNDFQKGDIAEGYSVSREKKESFPLTVTSAQKNPTAFYLCASKPTRAIQETQYFGPGTRLLVL.

The chain couples TRBV7-2 to TRBJ2-1, with TRBD2 identical over 8 bases. CDR3 length: 14 amino acids. V was pared by 1 base and J by 8 bases, with 4 bases of the junction left unmatched. Germline V gene data show CDR1 as SGHTA and CDR2 as FQGNSA. For the CDR3, the DNA is TGTGCCAGCAGCTTAGTCGGGACTAGTCATGAGCAGTTCTTC. Translated: CASSLVGTSHEQFF.

This clone was detected only once. The CDR3 sequence is CASSLVDLYNEQFF. The CDR3, as DNA: TGTGCCAGCAGCTTAGTAGACTTGTACAATGAGCAGTTCTTC. This rearrangement joins TRBV7-8 to TRBJ2-1; D is undetermined. The CDR3 runs 14 residues. Trimming took 1 base from V and 4 from J, leaving 8 bases between them. CDR1 and CDR2 (germline): SGHVS, FQNEAQ.

The V and J genes are TRBV4-1 and TRBJ1-2; no reliable D call. This CDR3 has 15 amino acids. V shed 0 bases and J shed 4 bases, with 12 bases lying between them. The germline gives CDR1 MGHRA, CDR2 YSYEKL. As DNA, the CDR3 is TGCGCCAGCAGCCAAGAACCGGGGAGCAGCTATGGCTACACCTTC. Its protein product is CASSQEPGSSYGYTF.

The V gene is TRBV6-5, the J gene TRBJ1-2; D not resolved. The CDR3 runs 15 residues. Trimming pared 2 bases from V and 2 bases from J, leaving 12 bases between. Looked up from germline, CDR1 is MNHEY and CDR2 is SVGAGI. CDR3 protein: CASSYALKGNYGYTF. Here the CDR3 DNA reads TGTGCCAGCAGTTACGCCCTAAAGGGAAACTATGGCTACACCTTC.

The sample holds one count of this clone. The CDR3 here is CASSRGLARYEQYF. CDR3 nucleotide sequence: TGTGCCAGCTCTCGCGGACTAGCACGCTACGAGCAGTACTTC. J is TRBJ2-7 and V is TRBV18; 8 bases fit TRBD2. This CDR3 region has 14 residues. The germline V gene has CDR1 KGHSH and CDR2 LQKENI. V lost 6 bases and J lost 3; bases outside the gene matches: 7.

The chain has TRBV9 and TRBJ2-4; D might be TRBD2 (5 bases). This CDR3 comprises 15 residues. Trimming stripped 3 bases from V and 8 bases from J, with 18 bases between. The germline CDR1 and CDR2 sequences are SGDLS and YYNGEE. The CDR3 coding sequence is TGTGCCAGCAGCGGAGGGCGGTCCACTAATGACATTCAGTACTTC. It is translated as CASSGGRSTNDIQYF.

The chain is built from TRBV28 and TRBJ2-7; 12 positions agree with TRBD2. CDR3 length: 24 residues. Per the germline V gene, CDR1 is MDHEN and CDR2 is SYDVKM. V lost 2 bases and J lost 4; bases outside the gene matches: 30. CDR3 coding DNA: TGTGCCAGCAGTTTACGGCGTTTGGGAGACCCGACTAGCGGGAGCGATGGGGTTCCGTACGAGCAGTACTTC. It codes for CASSLRRLGDPTSGSDGVPYEQYF.

In this sample, this clone turned up once. This chain uses TRBV28 with TRBJ1-2; D is unresolved. V lost 4 bases to trimming and J lost 1 base, with 10 bases between them. CDR3 length: 14 amino acids. Germline-derived CDR1 and CDR2 are MDHEN and SYDVKM. The CDR3 sequence: CASSSRTHNYGYTF. The DNA of the CDR3 is TGTGCCAGCAGTTCGCGGACCCATAACTATGGCTACACCTTC.

This chain uses TRBV29-1 with TRBJ2-3; 7 bases map to TRBD1. Germline trimming cut 3 bases from V and 5 bases from J; bases unmatched to any gene: 11. The CDR3 is made up of 15 amino acids. The germline V gene has CDR1 SQVTM and CDR2 ANQGSEA. CDR3 nucleotides: TGCAGCGTTGAGGGGACAACTTCAGGGGGAGATACGCAGTATTTT. It yields the protein CSVEGTTSGGDTQYF.

The chain is built from TRBV4-1 and TRBJ2-7; the D is unclear. The CDR3 is 13 amino acids. V was trimmed by 1 base and J by 3 bases, leaving 7 bases between them. Germline-derived CDR1 and CDR2 are MGHRA and YSYEKL. The DNA of the CDR3 is TGCGCCAGCAGCCAAGTTCAGTTCTACGAGCAGTACTTC. It codes for CASSQVQFYEQYF.

The chain combines TRBV5-1 with TRBJ2-3; D ambiguous. The germline V and J ends were trimmed by 7 bases and 2 bases, with 17 bases remaining between them. This CDR3 is built from 15 residues. Per the germline V gene, CDR1 is SGHRS and CDR2 is YFSETQ. The CDR3 is CASRAWHTTTDTQYF. The CDR3 DNA reads as TGCGCCAGCCGTGCCTGGCACACGACCACAGATACGCAGTATTTT.

V usage is TRBV9 and J usage is TRBJ2-3; 11 bases are a match to TRBD2. This CDR3 is built from 19 residues. The V gene end was trimmed by 4 bases and the J gene end by 0 bases; junction bases not matched to a gene: 13. Germline V lookup: CDR1 SGDLS, CDR2 YYNGEE. CDR3 nucleotide sequence: TGTGCCAGCAGCAGACCCGGGACTAGCGGAAGGATTAGCACAGATACGCAGTATTTT. Translating gives CASSRPGTSGRISTDTQYF.